The clone carrying this T cell receptor (beta chain) came up many times. The sample belongs to a study of blood T cells in healthy people across ages. V was pared by 5 bases and J by 2 bases, with 11 bases between. The CDR3 totals 13 residues. Germline CDR1 and CDR2: DFQATT and SNEGSKA (reference sequence). Sample-barcoded 5' priming and a J-beta primer mix drove a second PCR of 7 to 11 cycles. TCRdb reprocessed the 5' RACE reads via MiXCR and lists one record per CDR3 protein. This table has about 590,000 distinct CDR3 sequences, roughly 31% appearing once. This sequence originates from an elderly woman in good health. Material: blood. This chain links TRBV20-1 with TRBJ2-3; possibly TRBD2 for D (6 bases). The CDR3 loop is CSARDWSTDTQYF. The CDR3, as DNA: TGCAGTGCTCGGGACTGGTCCACAGATACGCAGTATTTT.